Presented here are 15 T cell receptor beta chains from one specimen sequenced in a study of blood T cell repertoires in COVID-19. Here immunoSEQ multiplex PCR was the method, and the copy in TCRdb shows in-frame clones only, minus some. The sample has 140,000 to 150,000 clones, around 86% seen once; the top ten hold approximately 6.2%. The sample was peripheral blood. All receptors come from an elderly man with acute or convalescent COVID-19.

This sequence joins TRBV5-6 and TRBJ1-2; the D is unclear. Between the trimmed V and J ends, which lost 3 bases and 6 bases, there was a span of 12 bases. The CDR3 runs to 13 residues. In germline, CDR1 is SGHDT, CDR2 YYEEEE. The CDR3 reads CASSSRLGDGYTF. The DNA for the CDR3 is TGTGCCAGCAGCTCCAGGTTGGGAGATGGCTACACCTTC.

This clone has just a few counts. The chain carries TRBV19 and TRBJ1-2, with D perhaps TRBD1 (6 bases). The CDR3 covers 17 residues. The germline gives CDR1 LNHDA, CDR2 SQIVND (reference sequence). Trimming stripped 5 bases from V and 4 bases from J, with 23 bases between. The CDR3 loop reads CASSARQETLRGYGYTF. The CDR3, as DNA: TGTGCCAGTAGTGCCAGACAGGAGACCCTCCGGGGCTATGGCTACACCTTC.

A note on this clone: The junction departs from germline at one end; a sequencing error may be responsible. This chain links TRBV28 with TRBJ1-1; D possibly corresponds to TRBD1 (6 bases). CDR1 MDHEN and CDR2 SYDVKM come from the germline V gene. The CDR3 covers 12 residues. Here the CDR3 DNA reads TGTGCCAGCAGTCTCACGACAGGCATTGCGACGTTT. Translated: CASSLTTGIATF.

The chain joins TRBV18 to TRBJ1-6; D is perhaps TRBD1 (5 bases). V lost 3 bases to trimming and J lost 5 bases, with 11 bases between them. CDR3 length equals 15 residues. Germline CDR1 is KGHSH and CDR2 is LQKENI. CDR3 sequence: CASSPRTRNNSPLHF. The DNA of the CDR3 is TGTGCCAGCTCACCGAGGACAAGAAATAATTCACCCCTCCACTTT.

In DNA form, the CDR3 reads TGTGCCAGTAGATTTTCCGTGGGGGCCGCTCAGGAAAAACTGTTTTTT. This sequence encodes CASRFSVGAAQEKLFF. The chain links TRBV19 to TRBJ1-4; D might be TRBD1 (6 bases). The CDR3 runs to 16 residues. The V end was cut by 6 bases, the J end by 8 bases, with 22 bases between. Looked up from germline, CDR1 is LNHDA and CDR2 is SQIVND (reference sequence).

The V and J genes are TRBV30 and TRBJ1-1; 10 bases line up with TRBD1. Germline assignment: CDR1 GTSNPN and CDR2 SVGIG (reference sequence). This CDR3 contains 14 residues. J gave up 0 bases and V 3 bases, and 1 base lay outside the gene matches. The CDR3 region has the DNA TGTGCCTGGAGGACAGGGGGCCTGAACACTGAAGCTTTCTTT. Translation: CAWRTGGLNTEAFF. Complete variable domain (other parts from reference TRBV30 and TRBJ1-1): SQTIHQWPATLVQPVGSPLSLECTVEGTSNPNLYWYRQAAGRGLQLLFYSVGIGQISSEVPQNLSASRPQDRQFILSSKKLLLSDSGFYLCAWRTGGLNTEAFFGQGTRLTVV.

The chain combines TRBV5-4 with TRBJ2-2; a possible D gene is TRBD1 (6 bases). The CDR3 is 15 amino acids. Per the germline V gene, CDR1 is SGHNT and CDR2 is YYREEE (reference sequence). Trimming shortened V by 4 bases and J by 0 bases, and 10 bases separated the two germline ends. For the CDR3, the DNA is TGTGCCAGCAGCGGTGACAGGACGAACACCGGGGAGCTGTTTTTT. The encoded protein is CASSGDRTNTGELFF.

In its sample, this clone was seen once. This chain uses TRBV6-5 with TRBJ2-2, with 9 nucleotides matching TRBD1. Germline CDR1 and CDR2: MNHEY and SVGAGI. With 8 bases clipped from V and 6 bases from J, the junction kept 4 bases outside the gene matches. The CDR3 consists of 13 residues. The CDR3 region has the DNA TGTGCCAGCGGGACAGGGCTAGCCGGGGAGCTGTTTTTT. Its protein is CASGTGLAGELFF.

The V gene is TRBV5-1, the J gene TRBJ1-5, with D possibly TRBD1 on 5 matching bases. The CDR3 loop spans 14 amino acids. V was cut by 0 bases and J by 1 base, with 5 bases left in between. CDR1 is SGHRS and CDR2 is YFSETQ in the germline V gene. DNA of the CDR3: TGCGCCAGCAGCTTGGACAGGAGCAATCAGCCCCAGCATTTT. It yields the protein CASSLDRSNQPQHF.

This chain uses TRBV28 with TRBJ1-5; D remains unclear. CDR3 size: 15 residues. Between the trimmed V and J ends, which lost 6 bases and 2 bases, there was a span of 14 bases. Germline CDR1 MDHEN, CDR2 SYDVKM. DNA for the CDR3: TGTGCCAGCAGGGCCCAGGCCGGCGGCAATCAGCCCCAGCATTTT. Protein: CASRAQAGGNQPQHF. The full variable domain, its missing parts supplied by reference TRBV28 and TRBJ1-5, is DVKVTQSSRYLVKRTGEKVFLECVQDMDHENMFWYRQDPGLGLRLIYFSYDVKMKEKGDIPEGYSVSREKKERFSLILESASTNQTSMYLCASRAQAGGNQPQHFGDGTRLSIL.

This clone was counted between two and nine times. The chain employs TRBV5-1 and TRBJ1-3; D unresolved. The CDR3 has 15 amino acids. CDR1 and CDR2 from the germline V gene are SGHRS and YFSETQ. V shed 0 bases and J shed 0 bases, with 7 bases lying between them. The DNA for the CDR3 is TGCGCCAGCAGCTTGGAGGCAGGCTCTGGAAACACCATATATTTT. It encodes CASSLEAGSGNTIYF.

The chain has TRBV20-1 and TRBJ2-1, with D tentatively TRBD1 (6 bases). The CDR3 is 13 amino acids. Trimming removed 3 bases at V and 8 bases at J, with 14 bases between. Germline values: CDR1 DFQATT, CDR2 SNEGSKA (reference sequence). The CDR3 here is CSASQGRGYEQFF. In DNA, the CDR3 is TGCAGTGCTAGTCAGGGGCGCGGCTATGAGCAGTTCTTC.

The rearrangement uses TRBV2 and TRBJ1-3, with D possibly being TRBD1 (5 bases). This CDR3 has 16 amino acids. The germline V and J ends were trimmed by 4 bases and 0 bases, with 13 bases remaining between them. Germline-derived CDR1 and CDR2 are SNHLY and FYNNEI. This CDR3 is CASSAVDSSSGNTIYF. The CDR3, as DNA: TGTGCCAGCAGTGCCGTCGACAGCAGCTCTGGAAACACCATATATTTT.

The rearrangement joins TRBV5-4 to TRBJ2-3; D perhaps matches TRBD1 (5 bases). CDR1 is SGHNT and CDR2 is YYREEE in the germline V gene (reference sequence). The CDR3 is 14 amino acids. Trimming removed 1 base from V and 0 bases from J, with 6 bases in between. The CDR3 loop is CASSLHRSTDTQYF. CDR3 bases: TGTGCCAGCAGCTTGCACAGGAGCACAGATACGCAGTATTTT.

Here the CDR3 DNA reads TGTGCCAGCAGTCGAACCCCGGACAGGCTAGGCGAAAAACTGTTTTTT. Its protein is CASSRTPDRLGEKLFF. The chain uses TRBV27 and TRBJ1-4; TRBD1 matches at 7 bases. The junction had 14 bases not matched to a gene; V was cut back by 5 bases and J by 8 bases. The CDR3 spans 16 residues. From germline, CDR1 is MNHEY and CDR2 SMNVEV (reference sequence).